The 29 T cell receptor beta chains in this list originate from one sample, sequenced in a study of blood T cell repertoires in COVID-19. Sequenced by immunoSEQ multiplex PCR; TCRdb stores in-frame clones only, minus some. The sample has 98,000 or so clones; roughly 91% are singletons. The source material was peripheral blood. All receptors come from a human donor in a cohort sampled during active COVID-19.

The chain uses TRBV7-9 and TRBJ2-1; TRBD2 agrees at 14 bases. Germline V lookup: CDR1 SEHNR, CDR2 FQNEAQ (reference sequence). CDR3 length: 16 residues. After removal of 7 bases from V and 1 base from J, the junction contained 3 bases not matched to a gene. The CDR3 region is CASMGLAGVSYNEQFF. In nucleotides, the CDR3 is TGTGCCAGCATGGGACTAGCGGGAGTATCCTACAATGAGCAGTTCTTC.

The V call is TRBV30, the J call TRBJ2-5; 9 positions match TRBD2. The V and J ends lost 2 bases and 3 bases, in that order; junction bases with no gene match: 4. CDR1 is GTSNPN, CDR2 SVGIG, per germline (reference sequence). CDR3 length: 14 residues. CDR3 protein: CAWSKASGEETQYF. The CDR3, as DNA: TGTGCCTGGAGTAAGGCTAGCGGGGAAGAGACCCAGTACTTC.

CDR3 amino acids: CASSYSLSFALYEQYF. CDR3 nucleotides: TGTGCCAGCAGTTACTCGCTGTCCTTCGCGCTTTACGAGCAGTACTTC. The genes are TRBV6-5 and TRBJ2-7; D is undetermined. The V end lost 0 bases, the J end lost 4 bases, and 16 bases lay between the germline ends. The CDR3 has 16 residues. Germline lookup yields CDR1 MNHEY and CDR2 SVGAGI.

The chain links TRBV29-1 to TRBJ2-1, with a tentative D call TRBD2 (6 bases). The V end was cut by 1 base, the J end by 7 bases, with 11 bases between. Looked up from germline, CDR1 is SQVTM and CDR2 is ANQGSEA. CDR3 length: 13 residues. CDR3: CSVEVVSGNEQFF. CDR3 DNA: TGCAGCGTTGAAGTCGTCAGCGGGAATGAGCAGTTCTTC.

The V call is TRBV28, the J call TRBJ1-4; 9 bases fit TRBD1. The ends lost 6 bases at V and 7 bases at J; junction bases unmatched: 12. The CDR3 extends over 16 amino acids. The V gene's germline CDR1 is MDHEN and CDR2 SYDVKM. The DNA for the CDR3 is TGTGCCAGCAGCCGGGGGGACAGGGCTGGGGGTGAAAAACTGTTTTTT. Its translation: CASSRGDRAGGEKLFF. Full variable domain (remainder filled in from reference TRBV28 and TRBJ1-4): DVKVTQSSRYLVKRTGEKVFLECVQDMDHENMFWYRQDPGLGLRLIYFSYDVKMKEKGDIPEGYSVSREKKERFSLILESASTNQTSMYLCASSRGDRAGGEKLFFGSGTQLSVL.

This sequence joins TRBV19 and TRBJ1-1; TRBD1 aligns across 9 bases. There are 13 residues in the CDR3. Unmatched junction bases numbered 9, after V lost 10 bases and J lost 6 bases. The germline gives CDR1 LNHDA, CDR2 SQIVND (reference sequence). CDR3 in amino acids: CATRGDRVAEAFF. The DNA of the CDR3 is TGTGCCACCAGGGGGGACAGGGTAGCTGAAGCTTTCTTT.

The rearrangement joins TRBV6-5 to TRBJ2-5, with D possibly being TRBD1 (5 bases). This CDR3 is built from 13 residues. Germline assignment: CDR1 MNHEY and CDR2 SVGAGI. The V gene lost 3 bases and the J gene lost 5 bases, with 10 bases spanning the gap. CDR3: CASSYRRGETQYF. Written as DNA, the CDR3 is TGTGCCAGCAGTTATCGAAGGGGTGAGACCCAGTACTTC.

J is TRBJ2-1 and V is TRBV18; 14 positions match TRBD2. With 3 bases clipped from V and 12 bases from J, the junction kept 10 bases outside the gene matches. The CDR3 runs to 16 residues. Germline loops: CDR1 KGHSH, CDR2 LQKENI. The CDR3 sequence: CASSPSGLAGVATQFF. DNA of the CDR3: TGTGCCAGCTCACCGTCGGGACTAGCGGGAGTTGCGACGCAGTTCTTC.

The V and J genes are TRBV15 and TRBJ1-1; 9 positions match TRBD1. The junction had 7 bases not matched to a gene; V was cut back by 3 bases and J by 5 bases. The CDR3 covers 15 residues. Looked up from germline, CDR1 is LNHNV and CDR2 is YYDKDF (reference sequence). CDR3: CATSRNRDRETEAFF. CDR3 nucleotides: TGTGCCACCAGCAGGAACAGGGACAGGGAGACTGAAGCTTTCTTT.

The chain is built from TRBV7-2 and TRBJ2-7, with D unresolved. With 4 bases removed from V and 0 bases from J, the gap between germline ends came to 13 bases. Germline V gives CDR1 SGHTA, CDR2 FQGNSA. The CDR3 runs 15 residues. CDR3 sequence: CASSSAALSSYEQYF. The CDR3 DNA sequence: TGTGCCAGCAGCTCCGCCGCTCTGAGCTCCTACGAGCAGTACTTC. Full variable domain (remainder filled in from reference TRBV7-2 and TRBJ2-7): GAGVSQSPSNKVTEKGKDVELRCDPISGHTALYWYRQSLGQGLEFLIYFQGNSAPDKSGLPSDRFSAERTGGSVSTLTIQRTQQEDSAVYLCASSSAALSSYEQYFGPGTRLTVT.

The chain uses TRBV12-3 or TRBV12-4 and TRBJ1-5, with TRBD1 as a possible D gene (6 bases). V was trimmed by 8 bases and J by 6 bases, leaving 14 bases between them. The CDR3 runs 13 residues. CDR3 residues: CASSIGGRQPQHF. The CDR3, as DNA: TGTGCCAGCTCCATCGGGGGGCGTCAGCCCCAGCATTTT.

The CDR3 DNA sequence: TGCGCCAGCAGCTCACTGAACCAAGAGACCCAGTACTTC. Its protein product is CASSSLNQETQYF. The chain links TRBV5-1 to TRBJ2-5, with unresolved D. The CDR3 has 13 amino acids. The germline V gene has CDR1 SGHRS and CDR2 YFSETQ. The V gene lost 3 bases and the J gene lost 0 bases, with 6 bases spanning the gap. Based on the CDR3 plus reference TRBV5-1 and TRBJ2-5, the full variable domain is KAGVTQTPRYLIKTRGQQVTLSCSPISGHRSVSWYQQTPGQGLQFLFEYFSETQRNKGNFPGRFSGRQFSNSRSEMNVSTLELGDSALYLCASSSLNQETQYFGPGTRLLVL.

This chain links TRBV5-6 with TRBJ2-2; D perhaps matches TRBD2 (6 bases). The ends were cut back, 4 bases at V and 4 bases at J, with 14 bases in the middle. The germline gives CDR1 SGHDT, CDR2 YYEEEE. The CDR3 extends over 15 amino acids. The CDR3 reads CASSHTSTGTGELFF. DNA of the CDR3: TGTGCCAGCAGCCACACTAGCACGGGCACCGGGGAGCTGTTTTTT.

V usage is TRBV21-1 and J usage is TRBJ1-5. TRBV21-1 is reported as a pseudogene. This CDR3 is built from 16 residues. For the CDR3, the DNA is TGTGCCAGCAGCAAAGTCGCTGTTCGGAGCAATCAGCCCCAGCATTTT. It is translated as CASSKVAVRSNQPQHF.

This clone has only one observation. The chain carries TRBV6-6 and TRBJ1-1; perhaps TRBD1 as D (6 bases). This CDR3 spans 15 amino acids. Germline assignment: CDR1 MNHNY and CDR2 SVGAGI (reference sequence). The ends were cut back, 5 bases at V and 0 bases at J, with 13 bases in the middle. Written as DNA, the CDR3 is TGTGCCAGCAGTAACCATGACAGGTTGAACACTGAAGCTTTCTTT. Translating gives CASSNHDRLNTEAFF.

In its sample, this clone was seen once. The chain couples TRBV28 to TRBJ2-3; 9 nucleotides align to TRBD1. The CDR3 totals 16 residues. CDR1 MDHEN and CDR2 SYDVKM come from the germline V gene. V was pared by 4 bases and J by 3 bases, with 8 bases of the junction left unmatched. The CDR3 loop is CASSSPGQGVTDTQYF. The CDR3 coding sequence is TGTGCCAGCAGTTCGCCGGGACAGGGAGTTACAGATACGCAGTATTTT.

The chain combines TRBV14 with TRBJ2-7; TRBD2 agrees at 10 bases. The V gene's germline CDR1 is SGHDN and CDR2 FVKESK. V dropped 0 bases and J dropped 6; count of bases not matched to a gene: 8. This CDR3 contains 16 residues. CDR3 bases: TGTGCCAGCAGCCAAGATGAAGCTAGCGGGAGTTTCGAGCAGTACTTC. As protein: CASSQDEASGSFEQYF.

The rearrangement links TRBV5-1 to TRBJ1-1; 8 nucleotides line up with TRBD1. The CDR3 totals 14 residues. Per the germline V gene, CDR1 is SGHRS and CDR2 is YFSETQ. With V trimmed by 4 bases and J by 1 base, 3 bases remained unmatched. CDR3 coding DNA: TGCGCCAGCAGCGTGGACAGGGCGAACACTGAAGCTTTCTTT. Amino acid sequence: CASSVDRANTEAFF.

V and J are TRBV28 and TRBJ1-4; 7 positions agree with TRBD1. With 3 bases clipped from V and 8 bases from J, the junction kept 6 bases outside the gene matches. CDR3 length: 14 amino acids. CDR1 is MDHEN and CDR2 is SYDVKM in the germline V gene. The CDR3 region is CASSFLNRGEKLFF. The CDR3 DNA reads as TGTGCCAGCAGTTTTTTGAACAGGGGCGAAAAACTGTTTTTT.

The V gene is TRBV11-2, the J gene TRBJ2-5; 7 bases fit TRBD2. Germline-derived CDR1 and CDR2 are SGHAT and FQNNGV. This CDR3 is built from 17 residues. With 1 base clipped from V and 2 bases from J, the junction kept 10 bases outside the gene matches. CDR3 protein: CASSLGIASGYQETQYF. The CDR3 DNA sequence: TGTGCCAGCAGCTTAGGGATCGCTAGCGGTTATCAAGAGACCCAGTACTTC.

The chain employs TRBV18 and TRBJ2-1; D is ambiguous. CDR1 and CDR2 from the germline V gene are KGHSH and LQKENI. V was shortened by 3 bases and J by 2 bases, with 11 bases between the two germline ends. The CDR3 loop spans 15 amino acids. The CDR3 DNA reads as TGTGCCAGCTCACCGACATCCCTAACCTACAATGAGCAGTTCTTC. It is translated as CASSPTSLTYNEQFF.

The chain couples TRBV4-1 to TRBJ1-6, with TRBD1 matching 7 bases. The CDR3 runs to 14 residues. CDR1 is MGHRA and CDR2 is YSYEKL in the germline V gene. The V and J ends lost 6 bases and 5 bases, in that order; junction bases with no gene match: 4. The CDR3 coding sequence is TGCGCCAGCAGACCCGGGACAGATAATTCACCCCTCCACTTT. Translating gives CASRPGTDNSPLHF.

This chain connects TRBV27 to TRBJ2-6, with a tentative D call TRBD1 (6 bases). V lost 5 bases and J 0 bases, leaving 17 bases between the germline ends. The length of the CDR3 is 18 residues. The germline V gene has CDR1 MNHEY and CDR2 SMNVEV (reference sequence). In DNA form, the CDR3 reads TGTGCCAGCAGTACTCAGGGGATAGCTGGCTCTGGGGCCAACGTCCTGACTTTC. Its translation: CASSTQGIAGSGANVLTF.

The chain has TRBV3-1 (or the pseudogene TRBV3-2) and TRBJ1-1, with TRBD1 matching 8 bases. CDR1 LGHDT and CDR2 YNNKEL come from the germline V gene (reference sequence). The V and J ends lost 8 bases and 1 base, in that order; junction bases with no gene match: 9. CDR3 size: 15 residues. CDR3 DNA sequence: TGTGCCAGCGTCCCCACACAGGGGGGGAACACTGAAGCTTTCTTT. Amino acid sequence: CASVPTQGGNTEAFF.

The V and J genes are TRBV5-4 and TRBJ1-6, with 10 bases lining up with TRBD1. Germline CDR1 SGHNT, CDR2 YYREEE (reference sequence). The CDR3 length is 14 residues. The V and J ends lost 4 bases and 6 bases, in that order; junction bases with no gene match: 1. Here the CDR3 DNA reads TGTGCCAGCAGCAGGGACAGGGGTAATTCACCCCTCCACTTT. It codes for CASSRDRGNSPLHF. Full variable domain (missing parts from reference TRBV5-4 and TRBJ1-6): ETGVTQSPTHLIKTRGQQVTLRCSSQSGHNTVSWYQQALGQGPQFIFQYYREEENGRGNFPPRFSGLQFPNYSSELNVNALELDDSALYLCASSRDRGNSPLHFGNGTRLTVT.

This clone was seen just once. The gene calls are TRBV3-1 (or the pseudogene TRBV3-2) and TRBJ2-2, with a weak D call TRBD2 (5 bases). Germline V gene lookup returns CDR1 LGHDT and CDR2 YNNKEL (reference sequence). This CDR3 is 16 amino acids long. V lost 1 base to trimming and J lost 6 bases, with 15 bases between them. CDR3 sequence reads: CASSQGESFPPGELFF. CDR3 coding DNA: TGTGCCAGCAGCCAAGGGGAGTCGTTTCCCCCCGGGGAGCTGTTTTTT.

V gene TRBV13 combines with J gene TRBJ1-4; a possible D gene is TRBD1 (6 bases). The CDR3 is made up of 14 amino acids. Germline CDR1 PRHDT, CDR2 FYEKMQ (reference sequence). V was pared by 5 bases and J by 8 bases, with 15 bases between. The CDR3 reads CASSPRGLGEKLFF. In nucleotides, the CDR3 is TGTGCCAGCAGCCCGCGGGGGCTGGGAGAAAAACTGTTTTTT. Full variable domain (rest looked up from reference TRBV13 and TRBJ1-4): AAGVIQSPRHLIKEKRETATLKCYPIPRHDTVYWYQQGPGQDPQFLISFYEKMQSDKGSIPDRFSAQQFSDYHSELNMSSLELGDSALYFCASSPRGLGEKLFFGSGTQLSVL.

The sample holds one count of this clone. This chain connects TRBV6-2 or TRBV6-3 to TRBJ2-7; tentatively, D is TRBD1 (6 bases). V gave up 6 bases and J gave up 5 bases, with 20 bases separating them. Germline CDR1 is MNHEY and CDR2 is SVGEGT. The CDR3 consists of 15 residues. In DNA, the CDR3 is TGTGCCAGCAGCGACCGGGACACCCGGGGAAACGAGCAGTACTTC. Translating it yields CASSDRDTRGNEQYF.

The CDR3 here is CASSPQGWGNQPQHF. The CDR3 region has the DNA TGTGCCAGCAGCCCCCAGGGTTGGGGCAATCAGCCCCAGCATTTT. The chain uses TRBV9 and TRBJ1-5; possible D gene TRBD1, 5 bases. The CDR3 is 15 amino acids. V lost 4 bases, J lost 2 bases, and 13 bases lay in between. Germline V gene sequence: CDR1 SGDLS, CDR2 YYNGEE.